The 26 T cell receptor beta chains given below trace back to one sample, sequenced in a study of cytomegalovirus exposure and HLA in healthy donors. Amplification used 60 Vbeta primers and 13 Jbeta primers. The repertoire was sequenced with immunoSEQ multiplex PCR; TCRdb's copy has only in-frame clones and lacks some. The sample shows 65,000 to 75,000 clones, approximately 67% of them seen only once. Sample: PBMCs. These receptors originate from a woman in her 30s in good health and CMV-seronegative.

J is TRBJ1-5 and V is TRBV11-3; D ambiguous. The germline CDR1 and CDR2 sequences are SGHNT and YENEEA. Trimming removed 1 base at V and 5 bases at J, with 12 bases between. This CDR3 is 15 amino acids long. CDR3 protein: CASSLVPGSDQPQHF. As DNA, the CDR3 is TGTGCCAGCAGCTTAGTTCCGGGAAGTGATCAGCCCCAGCATTTT.

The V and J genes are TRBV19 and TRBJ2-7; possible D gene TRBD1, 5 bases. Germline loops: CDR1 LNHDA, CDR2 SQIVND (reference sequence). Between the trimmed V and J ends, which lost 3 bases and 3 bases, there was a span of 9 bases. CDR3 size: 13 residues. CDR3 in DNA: TGTGCCAGTAGTATGGGCAGGGACTACGAGCAGTACTTC. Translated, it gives CASSMGRDYEQYF.

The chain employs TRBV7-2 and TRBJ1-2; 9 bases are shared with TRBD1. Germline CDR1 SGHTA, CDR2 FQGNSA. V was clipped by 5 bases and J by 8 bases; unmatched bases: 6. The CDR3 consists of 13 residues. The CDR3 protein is CASSPRTGVGYTF. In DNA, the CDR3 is TGTGCCAGCAGCCCCCGGACAGGGGTCGGCTACACCTTC.

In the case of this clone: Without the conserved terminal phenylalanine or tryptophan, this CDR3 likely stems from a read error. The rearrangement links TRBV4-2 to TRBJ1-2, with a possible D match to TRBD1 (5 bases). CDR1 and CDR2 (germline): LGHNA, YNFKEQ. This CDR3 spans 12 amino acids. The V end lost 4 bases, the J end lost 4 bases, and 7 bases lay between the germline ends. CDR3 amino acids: CASSRGLYGYTL. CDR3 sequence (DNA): TGTGCCAGCAGCCGGGGACTCTATGGCTACACCCTC.

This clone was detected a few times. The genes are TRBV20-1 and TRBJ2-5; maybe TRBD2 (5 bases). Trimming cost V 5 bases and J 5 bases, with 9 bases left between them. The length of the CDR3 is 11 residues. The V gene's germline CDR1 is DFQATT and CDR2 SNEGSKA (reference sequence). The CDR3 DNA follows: TGCAGTGCTTGGGGAGTGGAGACCCAGTACTTC. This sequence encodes CSAWGVETQYF.

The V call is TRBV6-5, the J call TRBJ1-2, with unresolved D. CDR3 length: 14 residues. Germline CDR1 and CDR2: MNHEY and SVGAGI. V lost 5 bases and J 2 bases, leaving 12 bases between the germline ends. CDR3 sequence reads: CASSSTHRNYGYTF. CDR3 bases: TGTGCCAGCAGTAGCACCCATAGAAACTATGGCTACACCTTC.

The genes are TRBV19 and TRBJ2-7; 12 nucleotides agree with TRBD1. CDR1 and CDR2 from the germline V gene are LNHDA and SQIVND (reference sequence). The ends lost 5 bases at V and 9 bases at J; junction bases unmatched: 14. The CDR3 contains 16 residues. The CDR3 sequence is CASSSGRDRGLSAQYF. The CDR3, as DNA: TGTGCCAGTAGTTCCGGCCGGGACAGGGGGCTGTCGGCGCAGTACTTC. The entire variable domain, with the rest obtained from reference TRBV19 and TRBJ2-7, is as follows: DGGITQSPKYLFRKEGQNVTLSCEQNLNHDAMYWYRQDPGQGLRLIYYSQIVNDFQKGDIAEGYSVSREKKESFPLTVTSAQKNPTAFYLCASSSGRDRGLSAQYFGPGTRLTVT.

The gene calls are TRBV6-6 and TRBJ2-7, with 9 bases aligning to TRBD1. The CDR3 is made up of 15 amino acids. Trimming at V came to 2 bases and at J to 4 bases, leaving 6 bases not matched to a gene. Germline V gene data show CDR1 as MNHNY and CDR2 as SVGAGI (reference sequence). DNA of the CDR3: TGTGCCAGCAGTTACGGGGGACAGGGTGGATACGAGCAGTACTTC. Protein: CASSYGGQGGYEQYF.

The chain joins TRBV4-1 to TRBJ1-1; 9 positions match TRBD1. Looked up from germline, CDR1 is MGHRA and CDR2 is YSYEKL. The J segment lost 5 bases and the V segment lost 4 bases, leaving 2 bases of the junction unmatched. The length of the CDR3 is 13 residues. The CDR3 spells CASSRTGETEAFF. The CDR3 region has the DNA TGCGCCAGCAGCCGGACAGGGGAAACTGAAGCTTTCTTT.

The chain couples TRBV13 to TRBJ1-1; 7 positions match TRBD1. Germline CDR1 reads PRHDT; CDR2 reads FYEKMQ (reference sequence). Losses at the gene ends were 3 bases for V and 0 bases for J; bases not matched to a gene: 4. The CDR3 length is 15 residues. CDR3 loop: CASSLTGWVNTEAFF. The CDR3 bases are TGTGCCAGCAGCTTGACAGGGTGGGTGAACACTGAAGCTTTCTTT.

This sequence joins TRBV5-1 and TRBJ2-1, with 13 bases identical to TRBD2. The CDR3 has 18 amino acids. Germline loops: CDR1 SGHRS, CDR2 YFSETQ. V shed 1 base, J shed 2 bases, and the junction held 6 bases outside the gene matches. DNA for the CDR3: TGCGCCAGCAGCTTGAGGCCACTAGCGGGGGGGACCTACAATGAGCAGTTCTTC. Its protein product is CASSLRPLAGGTYNEQFF.

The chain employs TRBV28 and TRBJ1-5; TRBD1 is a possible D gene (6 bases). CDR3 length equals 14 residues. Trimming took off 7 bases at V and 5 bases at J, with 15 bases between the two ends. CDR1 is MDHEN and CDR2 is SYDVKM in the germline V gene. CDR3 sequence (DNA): TGTGCCAGCACTCCTATGGGGGGGCATCAGCCCCAGCATTTT. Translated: CASTPMGGHQPQHF.

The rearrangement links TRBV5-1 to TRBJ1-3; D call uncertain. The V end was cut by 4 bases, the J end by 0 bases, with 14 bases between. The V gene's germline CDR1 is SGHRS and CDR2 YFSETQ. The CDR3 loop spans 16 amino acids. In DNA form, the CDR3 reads TGCGCCAGCAGCCAGGACGCCCGGGGCTCTGGAAACACCATATATTTT. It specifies CASSQDARGSGNTIYF.

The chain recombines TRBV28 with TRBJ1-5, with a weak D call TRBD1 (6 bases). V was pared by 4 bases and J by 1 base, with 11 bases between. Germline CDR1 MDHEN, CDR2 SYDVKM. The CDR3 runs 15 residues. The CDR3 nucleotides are TGTGCCAGCAGTTCGACACAGGGAAGCAATCAGCCCCAGCATTTT. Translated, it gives CASSSTQGSNQPQHF. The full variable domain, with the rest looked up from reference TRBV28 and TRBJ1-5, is DVKVTQSSRYLVKRTGEKVFLECVQDMDHENMFWYRQDPGLGLRLIYFSYDVKMKEKGDIPEGYSVSREKKERFSLILESASTNQTSMYLCASSSTQGSNQPQHFGDGTRLSIL.

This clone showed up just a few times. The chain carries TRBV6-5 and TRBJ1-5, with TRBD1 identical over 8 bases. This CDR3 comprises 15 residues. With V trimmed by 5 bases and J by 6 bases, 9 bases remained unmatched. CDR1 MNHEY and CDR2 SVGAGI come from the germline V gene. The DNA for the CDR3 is TGTGCCAGCAGTAGGGACAGGATTACTAGTCAGCCCCAGCATTTT. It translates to CASSRDRITSQPQHF.

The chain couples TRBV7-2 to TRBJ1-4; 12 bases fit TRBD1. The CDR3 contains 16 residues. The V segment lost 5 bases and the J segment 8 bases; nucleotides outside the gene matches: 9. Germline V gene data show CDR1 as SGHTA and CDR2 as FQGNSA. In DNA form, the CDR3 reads TGTGCCAGCAGCCCCGGGACAGGGGGCGCAGGCGAAAAACTGTTTTTT. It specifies CASSPGTGGAGEKLFF.

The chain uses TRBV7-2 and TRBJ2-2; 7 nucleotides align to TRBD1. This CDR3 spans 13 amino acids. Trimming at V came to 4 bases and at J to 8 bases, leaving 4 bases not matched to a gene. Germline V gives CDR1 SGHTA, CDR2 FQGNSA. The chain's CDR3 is CASSSQDRGELFF. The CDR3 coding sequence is TGTGCCAGCAGCTCCCAGGACAGGGGGGAGCTGTTTTTT.

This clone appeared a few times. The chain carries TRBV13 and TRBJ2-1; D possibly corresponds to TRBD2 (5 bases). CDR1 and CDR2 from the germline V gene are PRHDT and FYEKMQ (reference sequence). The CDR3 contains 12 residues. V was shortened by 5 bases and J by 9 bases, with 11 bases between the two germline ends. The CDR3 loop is CASSQSRGEQFF. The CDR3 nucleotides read TGTGCCAGCAGCCAGTCTCGGGGTGAGCAGTTCTTC.

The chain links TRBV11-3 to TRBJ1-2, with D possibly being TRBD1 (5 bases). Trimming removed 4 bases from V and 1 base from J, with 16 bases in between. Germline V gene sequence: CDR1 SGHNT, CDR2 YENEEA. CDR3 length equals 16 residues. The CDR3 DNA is TGTGCCAGCAGCTCCCGGGGGGGACCCCTTAACTATGGCTACACCTTC. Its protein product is CASSSRGGPLNYGYTF.

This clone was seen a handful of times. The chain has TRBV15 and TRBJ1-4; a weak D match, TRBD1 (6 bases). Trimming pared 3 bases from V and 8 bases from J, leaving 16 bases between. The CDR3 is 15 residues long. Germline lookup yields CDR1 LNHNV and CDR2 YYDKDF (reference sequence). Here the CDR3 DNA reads TGTGCCACCAGCAGGGACAGTTCAGGTCAAGAAAAACTGTTTTTT. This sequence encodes CATSRDSSGQEKLFF.

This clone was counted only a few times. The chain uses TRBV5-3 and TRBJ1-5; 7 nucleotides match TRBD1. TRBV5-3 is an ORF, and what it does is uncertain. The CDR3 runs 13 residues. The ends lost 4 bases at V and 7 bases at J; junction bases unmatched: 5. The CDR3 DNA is TGTGCCAGAAGCCCCGGGACAGACCAGCCCCAGCATTTT. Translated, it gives CARSPGTDQPQHF.

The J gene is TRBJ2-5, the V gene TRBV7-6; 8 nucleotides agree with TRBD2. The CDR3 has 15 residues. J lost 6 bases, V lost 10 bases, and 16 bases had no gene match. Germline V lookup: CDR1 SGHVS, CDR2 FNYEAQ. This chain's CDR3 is CATRGVTGGAKTQYF. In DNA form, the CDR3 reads TGTGCCACCAGAGGGGTAACCGGGGGGGCAAAGACCCAGTACTTC.

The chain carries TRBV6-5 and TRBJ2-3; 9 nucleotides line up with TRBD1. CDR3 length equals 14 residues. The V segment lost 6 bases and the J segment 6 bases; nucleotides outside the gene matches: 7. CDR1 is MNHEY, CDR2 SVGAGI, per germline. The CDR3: CASREGQGDDTQYF. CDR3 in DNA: TGTGCCAGCAGAGAGGGACAGGGTGACGATACGCAGTATTTT.

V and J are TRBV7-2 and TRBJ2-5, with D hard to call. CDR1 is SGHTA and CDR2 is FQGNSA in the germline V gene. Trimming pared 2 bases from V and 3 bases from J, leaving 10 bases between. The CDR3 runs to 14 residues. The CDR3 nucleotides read TGTGCCAGCAGCTTATTTAGTTCCAAAGAGACCCAGTACTTC. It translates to CASSLFSSKETQYF.

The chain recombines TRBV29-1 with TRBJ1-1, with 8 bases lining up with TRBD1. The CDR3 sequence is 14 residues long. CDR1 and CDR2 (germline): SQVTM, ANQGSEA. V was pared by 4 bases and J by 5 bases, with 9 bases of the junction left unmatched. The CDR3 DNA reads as TGCAGCGTTGCGACAGGGGTTAGGGTAACTGAAGCTTTCTTT. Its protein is CSVATGVRVTEAFF.

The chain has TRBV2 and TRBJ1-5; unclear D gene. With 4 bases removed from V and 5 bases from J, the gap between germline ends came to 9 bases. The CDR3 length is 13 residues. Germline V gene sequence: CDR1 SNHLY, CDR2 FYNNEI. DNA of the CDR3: TGTGCCAGCAGTGTTAGAGGGTATCAGCCCCAGCATTTT. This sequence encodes CASSVRGYQPQHF.